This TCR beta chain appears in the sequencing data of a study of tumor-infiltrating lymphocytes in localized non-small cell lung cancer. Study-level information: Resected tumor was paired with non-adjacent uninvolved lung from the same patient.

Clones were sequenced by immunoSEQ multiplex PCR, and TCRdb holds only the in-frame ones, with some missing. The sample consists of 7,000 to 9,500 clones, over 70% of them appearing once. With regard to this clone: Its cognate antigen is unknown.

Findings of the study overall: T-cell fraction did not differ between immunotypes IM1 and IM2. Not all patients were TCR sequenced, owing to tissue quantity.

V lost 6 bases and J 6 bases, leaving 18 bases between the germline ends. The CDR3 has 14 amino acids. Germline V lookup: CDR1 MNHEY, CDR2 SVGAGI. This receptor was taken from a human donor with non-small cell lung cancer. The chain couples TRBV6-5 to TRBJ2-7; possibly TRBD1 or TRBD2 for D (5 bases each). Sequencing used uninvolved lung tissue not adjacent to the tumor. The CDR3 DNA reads TGTGCCAGCAGGCCCTCGGGGACCTTCCCCGAGCAGTACTTC. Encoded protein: CASRPSGTFPEQYF.